Following are 3 T cell receptor beta chains from one sample sequenced in a study of identical twins (dated by TCRdb to about 2016). Library creation used 5' RACE. The sequencing machine was an Illumina HiSeq 2000. The raw public reads went through TCRdb reprocessing: fastp at Q25, MiXCR clone calling, in-frame beta chains kept. Rows are unified per CDR3 protein, each entry keeping the most common DNA and genes. The sample records roughly 1,500,000 distinct CDR3 sequences, roughly a third of which are singletons. The ten largest clonotypes hold 0.25% to 0.3% of the sample. The sequenced sample consisted of cord blood. The receptor source for this set is a newborn girl in good health.

In its sample, this clonotype was seen a few times. The chain employs TRBV4-1 and TRBJ2-7; a weak D match, TRBD1 (6 bases). The CDR3 runs to 14 residues. V dropped 4 bases and J dropped 4 bases, with 14 bases sitting between them. The V gene's germline CDR1 is MGHRA and CDR2 YSYEKL. The CDR3, as DNA: TGCGCCAGCAGCCCCGTCCCGGGACATTACGAGCAGTACTTC. It yields the protein CASSPVPGHYEQYF.

The genes are TRBV6-1 and TRBJ1-1, with TRBD1 identical over 8 bases. This CDR3 spans 15 amino acids. The germline gives CDR1 MNHNS, CDR2 SASEGT. J was trimmed by 4 bases and V by 4 bases; bases with no gene match: 8. The CDR3 DNA sequence: TGTGCCAGCAGTGTTCGGACAGGGAGAGTCACTGAAGCTTTCTTT. It translates to CASSVRTGRVTEAFF.

This sequence joins TRBV12-3 or TRBV12-4 and TRBJ2-1; the match to TRBD2 covers 9 bases. TRBJ2-7 explains the end of the DNA better; the J call may be wrong. CDR3 length: 15 amino acids. CDR3 residues: CASSRAGGSYNEQYF. The CDR3 DNA is TGTGCCAGCAGTCGAGCGGGGGGCTCCTACAATGAGCAGTACTTC.